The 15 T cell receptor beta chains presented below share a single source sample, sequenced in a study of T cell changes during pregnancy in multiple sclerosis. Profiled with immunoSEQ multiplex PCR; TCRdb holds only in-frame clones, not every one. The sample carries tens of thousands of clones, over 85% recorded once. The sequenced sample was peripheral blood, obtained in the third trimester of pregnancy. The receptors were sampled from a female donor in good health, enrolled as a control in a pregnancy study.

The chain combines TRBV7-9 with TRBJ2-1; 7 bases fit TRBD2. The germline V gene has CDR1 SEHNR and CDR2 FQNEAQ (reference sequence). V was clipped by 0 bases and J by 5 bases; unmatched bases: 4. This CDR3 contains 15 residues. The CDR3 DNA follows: TGTGCCAGCAGCTTAGCGGGAGGGCCAAACAATGAGCAGTTCTTC. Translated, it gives CASSLAGGPNNEQFF.

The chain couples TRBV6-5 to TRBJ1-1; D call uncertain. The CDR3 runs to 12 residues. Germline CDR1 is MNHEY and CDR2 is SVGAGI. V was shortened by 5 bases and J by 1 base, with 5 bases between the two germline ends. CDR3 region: CASSRQNTEAFF. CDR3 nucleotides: TGTGCCAGCAGTCGACAGAACACTGAAGCTTTCTTT.

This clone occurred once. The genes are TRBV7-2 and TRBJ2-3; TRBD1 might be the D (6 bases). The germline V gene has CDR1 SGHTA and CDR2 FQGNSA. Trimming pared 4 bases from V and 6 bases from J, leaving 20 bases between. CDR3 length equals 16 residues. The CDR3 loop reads CASSSNQGPVGDTQYF. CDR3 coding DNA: TGTGCCAGCAGCTCAAACCAGGGGCCAGTTGGGGATACGCAGTATTTT.

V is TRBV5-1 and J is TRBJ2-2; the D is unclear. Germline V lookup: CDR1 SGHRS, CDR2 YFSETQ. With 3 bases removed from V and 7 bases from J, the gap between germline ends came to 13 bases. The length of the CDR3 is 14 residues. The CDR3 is CASSSNPGVGELFF. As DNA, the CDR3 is TGCGCCAGCAGCTCAAATCCAGGTGTCGGGGAGCTGTTTTTT.

In DNA, the CDR3 is TGTGCCAGCAGCGCCTGGAGGGACTCCTACGAGCAGTACTTC. It encodes CASSAWRDSYEQYF. The V gene is TRBV27, the J gene TRBJ2-7; TRBD2 is a possible D gene (6 bases). Germline V gene sequence: CDR1 MNHEY, CDR2 SMNVEV (reference sequence). Trimming left V 6 bases short and J 0 bases short, with 12 bases between. There are 14 residues in the CDR3.

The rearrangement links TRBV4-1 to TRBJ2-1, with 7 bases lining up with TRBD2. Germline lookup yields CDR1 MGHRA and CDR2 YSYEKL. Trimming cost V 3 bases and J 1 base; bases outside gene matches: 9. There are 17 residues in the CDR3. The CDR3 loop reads CASSHYEGAGSYNEQFF. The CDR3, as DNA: TGCGCCAGCAGCCATTACGAAGGAGCGGGATCCTACAATGAGCAGTTCTTC.

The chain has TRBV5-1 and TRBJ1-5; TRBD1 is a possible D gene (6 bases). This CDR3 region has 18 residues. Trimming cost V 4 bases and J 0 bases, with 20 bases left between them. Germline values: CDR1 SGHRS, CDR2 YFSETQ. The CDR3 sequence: CASSIEPTGPYSNQPQHF. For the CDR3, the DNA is TGCGCCAGCAGCATCGAACCGACAGGACCTTATAGCAATCAGCCCCAGCATTTT.

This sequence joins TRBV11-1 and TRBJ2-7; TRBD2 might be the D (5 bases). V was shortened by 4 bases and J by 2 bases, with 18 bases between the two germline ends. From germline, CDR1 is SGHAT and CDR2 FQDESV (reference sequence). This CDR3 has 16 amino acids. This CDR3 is CASSSSGPSGTYEQYF. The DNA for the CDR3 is TGTGCCAGCAGCTCCTCAGGTCCCAGCGGAACCTACGAGCAGTACTTC. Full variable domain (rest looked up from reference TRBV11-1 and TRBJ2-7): EAEVAQSPRYKITEKSQAVAFWCDPISGHATLYWYRQILGQGPELLVQFQDESVVDDSQLPKDRFSAERLKGVDSTLKIQPAELGDSAMYLCASSSSGPSGTYEQYFGPGTRLTVT.

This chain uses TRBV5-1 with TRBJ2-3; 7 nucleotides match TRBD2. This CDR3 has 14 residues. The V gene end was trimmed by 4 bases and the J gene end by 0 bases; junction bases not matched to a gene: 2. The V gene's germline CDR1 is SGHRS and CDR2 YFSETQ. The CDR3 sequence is CASSRTSSTDTQYF. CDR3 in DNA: TGCGCCAGCAGCAGGACTAGTAGCACAGATACGCAGTATTTT.

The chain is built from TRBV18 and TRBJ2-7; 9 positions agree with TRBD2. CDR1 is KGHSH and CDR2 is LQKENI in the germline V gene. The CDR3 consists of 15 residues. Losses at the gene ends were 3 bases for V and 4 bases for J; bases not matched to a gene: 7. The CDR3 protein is CASSPMAGGSYEQYF. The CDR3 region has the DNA TGTGCCAGCTCACCGATGGCGGGAGGGTCGTACGAGCAGTACTTC.

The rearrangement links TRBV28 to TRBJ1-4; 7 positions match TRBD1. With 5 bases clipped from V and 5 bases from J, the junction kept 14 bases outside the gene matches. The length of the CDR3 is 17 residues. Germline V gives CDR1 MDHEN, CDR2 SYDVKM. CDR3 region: CASSPQGENGLNEKLFF. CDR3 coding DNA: TGTGCCAGCAGTCCCCAGGGGGAGAATGGATTAAATGAAAAACTGTTTTTT. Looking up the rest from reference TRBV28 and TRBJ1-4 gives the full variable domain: DVKVTQSSRYLVKRTGEKVFLECVQDMDHENMFWYRQDPGLGLRLIYFSYDVKMKEKGDIPEGYSVSREKKERFSLILESASTNQTSMYLCASSPQGENGLNEKLFFGSGTQLSVL.

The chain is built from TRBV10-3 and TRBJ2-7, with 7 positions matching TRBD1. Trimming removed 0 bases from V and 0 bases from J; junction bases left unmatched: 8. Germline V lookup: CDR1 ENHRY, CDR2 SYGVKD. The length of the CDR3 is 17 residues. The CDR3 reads CAISESLTGESSYEQYF. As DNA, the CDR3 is TGTGCCATCAGTGAGTCCCTAACAGGGGAAAGCTCCTACGAGCAGTACTTC.

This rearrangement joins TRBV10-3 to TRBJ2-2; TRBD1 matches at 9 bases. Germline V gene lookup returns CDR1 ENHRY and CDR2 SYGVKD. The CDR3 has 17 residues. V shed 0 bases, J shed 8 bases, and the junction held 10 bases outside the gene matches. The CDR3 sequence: CAISESGQGRSLGELFF. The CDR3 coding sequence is TGTGCCATCAGTGAGTCGGGACAGGGTCGGTCCCTGGGGGAGCTGTTTTTT.

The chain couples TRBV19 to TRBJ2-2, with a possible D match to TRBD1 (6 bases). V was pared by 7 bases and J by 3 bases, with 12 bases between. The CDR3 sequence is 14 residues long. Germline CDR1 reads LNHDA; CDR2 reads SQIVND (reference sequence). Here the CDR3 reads CASNLQGHTGELFF. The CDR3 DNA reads TGTGCCAGTAATTTGCAGGGGCACACCGGGGAGCTGTTTTTT.

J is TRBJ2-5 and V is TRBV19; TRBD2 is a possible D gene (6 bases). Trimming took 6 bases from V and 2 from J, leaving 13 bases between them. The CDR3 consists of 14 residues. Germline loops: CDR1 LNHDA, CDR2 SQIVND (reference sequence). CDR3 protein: CASSRGAEQETQYF. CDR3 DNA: TGTGCCAGTAGCCGCGGGGCAGAACAAGAGACCCAGTACTTC.